The next 25 T cell receptor beta chains were all read from a single sample in a study of Ad26.COV2.S vaccination and SARS-CoV-2 variants. The data were produced by immunoSEQ multiplex PCR, yet TCRdb's version contains in-frame clones alone and is incomplete. Seen here are about 100,000 clones, around 82% observed once, and the top ten hold approximately 15%. The input for sequencing was peripheral blood, taken after recovery from COVID-19. These TCRs come from a human donor who had recovered from COVID-19.

V and J are TRBV6-1 and TRBJ1-5; D is uncertain. The CDR3 spans 13 residues. Germline CDR1 MNHNS, CDR2 SASEGT. V dropped 3 bases and J dropped 5 bases, with 8 bases sitting between them. The CDR3 region is CASSDQPYQPQHF. CDR3 nucleotide sequence: TGTGCCAGCAGTGACCAGCCCTATCAGCCCCAGCATTTT.

J is TRBJ2-7 and V is TRBV2, with 11 nucleotides matching TRBD2. CDR1 SNHLY and CDR2 FYNNEI come from the germline V gene. The V gene end was trimmed by 7 bases and the J gene end by 5 bases; junction bases not matched to a gene: 10. The CDR3 runs 15 residues. The CDR3 reads CASMTASGGLDEQYF. CDR3 bases: TGTGCCAGCATGACGGCTAGCGGGGGGCTGGACGAGCAGTACTTC.

This chain uses TRBV6-2 or TRBV6-3 with TRBJ2-5; no definite D call. V shed 0 bases and J shed 2 bases, with 7 bases lying between them. The CDR3 contains 14 residues. Germline CDR1 reads MNHEY; CDR2 reads SVGEGT. CDR3 in amino acids: CASSYSRIQETQYF. The DNA of the CDR3 is TGTGCCAGCAGTTACTCGAGGATTCAAGAGACCCAGTACTTC.

The chain is built from TRBV10-1 and TRBJ1-1; tentative D call: TRBD1 (6 bases). Trimming stripped 2 bases from V and 0 bases from J, with 13 bases between. The CDR3 consists of 16 residues. CDR1 and CDR2 (germline): WNHNN, SYGVQD (reference sequence). As DNA, the CDR3 is TGCGCCAGCAGTGAGGGCCCGGGGGCGTTGAACACTGAAGCTTTCTTT. Amino acid sequence: CASSEGPGALNTEAFF.

The rearrangement uses TRBV4-2 and TRBJ2-7, with 14 nucleotides matching TRBD2. Germline V lookup: CDR1 LGHNA, CDR2 YNFKEQ. The CDR3 spans 19 residues. Unmatched junction bases numbered 11, after V lost 4 bases and J lost 0 bases. The CDR3 loop reads CASSLVISGTSGGSYEQYF. DNA for the CDR3: TGTGCCAGCAGCCTGGTGATATCCGGGACTAGCGGGGGCTCCTACGAGCAGTACTTC.

The chain links TRBV6-5 to TRBJ2-5; possibly TRBD2 for D (7 bases). Trimming cost V 2 bases and J 5 bases, with 15 bases left between them. The CDR3 is 15 residues long. Germline V gene lookup returns CDR1 MNHEY and CDR2 SVGAGI. The CDR3 region has the DNA TGTGCCAGCAGTTACCGAACAGGGAGGGGGGAGACCCAGTACTTC. Translation gives CASSYRTGRGETQYF.

This chain joins TRBV19 and TRBJ2-7, with D possibly matching TRBD2 (7 bases). Germline V CDR1 and CDR2: LNHDA, SQIVND (reference sequence). This CDR3 region has 14 residues. Deletions cut 4 bases from V and 6 bases from J, with 16 bases between. CDR3 in amino acids: CASSSNREGGEQYF. As DNA, the CDR3 is TGTGCCAGTAGTAGCAACAGGGAGGGCGGCGAGCAGTACTTC.

The chain recombines TRBV6-5 with TRBJ1-1; 9 bases align to TRBD1. V shed 0 bases and J 8 bases; nucleotides not matched to a gene: 7. Germline-derived CDR1 and CDR2 are MNHEY and SVGAGI. The CDR3 sequence is 15 residues long. The CDR3 DNA follows: TGTGCCAGCAGTTACTCCCTACCGGGACAGGGAGAAGCTTTCTTT. It yields the protein CASSYSLPGQGEAFF.

The chain is built from TRBV3-1 (or the pseudogene TRBV3-2) and TRBJ2-6; D is undetermined. V shed 4 bases and J shed 0 bases, with 16 bases lying between them. Germline CDR1 LGHDT, CDR2 YNNKEL (reference sequence). There are 18 residues in the CDR3. This CDR3 is CASSLHGVGDSGANVLTF. In nucleotides, the CDR3 is TGTGCCAGCAGCCTCCATGGGGTTGGGGACTCTGGGGCCAACGTCCTGACTTTC.

This clone was observed a handful of times. The V gene is TRBV19, the J gene TRBJ1-1; D remains unclear. Germline V lookup: CDR1 LNHDA, CDR2 SQIVND (reference sequence). The germline V and J ends were trimmed by 3 bases and 11 bases, with 16 bases remaining between them. This CDR3 has 13 amino acids. CDR3 DNA: TGTGCCAGTAGTATCCCCTCCTGGGCACGGGCTTTCTTT. Translation: CASSIPSWARAFF.

This rearrangement joins TRBV19 to TRBJ1-1; a weak D match, TRBD1 (6 bases). Looked up from germline, CDR1 is LNHDA and CDR2 is SQIVND (reference sequence). V was pared by 5 bases and J by 2 bases, with 9 bases between. The CDR3 is 13 amino acids. DNA for the CDR3: TGTGCCAGTAGTTTGGACAGAAACACTGAAGCTTTCTTT. The encoded protein is CASSLDRNTEAFF. Full variable domain (missing parts from reference TRBV19 and TRBJ1-1): DGGITQSPKYLFRKEGQNVTLSCEQNLNHDAMYWYRQDPGQGLRLIYYSQIVNDFQKGDIAEGYSVSREKKESFPLTVTSAQKNPTAFYLCASSLDRNTEAFFGQGTRLTVV.

The count of this clone is one. This chain connects TRBV18 to TRBJ1-1; D perhaps matches TRBD1 (5 bases). The CDR3 covers 14 residues. Germline lookup yields CDR1 KGHSH and CDR2 LQKENI. The V end was cut by 3 bases, the J end by 10 bases, with 18 bases between. The CDR3 protein is CASSPSRDPLGAFF. CDR3 nucleotide sequence: TGTGCCAGCTCACCGTCCAGGGATCCCCTTGGAGCTTTCTTT.

The rearrangement joins TRBV28 to TRBJ1-2; D gene uncertain. Germline V lookup: CDR1 MDHEN, CDR2 SYDVKM. The CDR3 runs 17 residues. Trimming left V 3 bases short and J 5 bases short, with 22 bases between. The CDR3, as DNA: TGTGCCAGCAGTTTGGTCAGTCAGGACTTTAAGCTTTATGGCTACACCTTC. It specifies CASSLVSQDFKLYGYTF.

A word on this clone: The sample carries other DNA sequences with the same CDR3. The chain links TRBV10-2 to TRBJ2-5; D might be TRBD2 (6 bases). The germline gives CDR1 WSHSY, CDR2 SAAADI. CDR3 length: 13 residues. V was cut by 3 bases and J by 5 bases, with 10 bases left in between. In DNA form, the CDR3 reads TGCGCCAGCAGTGAAGGAGGGCCGGAGACCCAGTACTTC. Amino acid sequence: CASSEGGPETQYF.

The rearrangement links TRBV11-1 to TRBJ2-1; D perhaps matches TRBD2 (6 bases). V gave up 0 bases and J gave up 0 bases, with 6 bases separating them. The V gene's germline CDR1 is SGHAT and CDR2 FQDESV (reference sequence). The CDR3 sequence is 15 residues long. CDR3 loop: CASSLAGGSYNEQFF. CDR3 DNA sequence: TGTGCCAGCAGCTTAGCGGGGGGCTCCTACAATGAGCAGTTCTTC. The full variable domain, its missing parts supplied by reference TRBV11-1 and TRBJ2-1, is EAEVAQSPRYKITEKSQAVAFWCDPISGHATLYWYRQILGQGPELLVQFQDESVVDDSQLPKDRFSAERLKGVDSTLKIQPAELGDSAMYLCASSLAGGSYNEQFFGPGTRLTVL.

This chain joins TRBV4-3 and TRBJ2-2; TRBD2 matches 7 bases. Trimming took 3 bases from V and 2 from J; bases not matched to a gene: 3. Germline-derived CDR1 and CDR2 are LGHNA and YSLEER. The CDR3 totals 15 residues. The CDR3 here is CASSHGGVNTGELFF. In DNA form, the CDR3 reads TGCGCCAGCAGCCATGGGGGGGTTAACACCGGGGAGCTGTTTTTT.

V usage is TRBV30 and J usage is TRBJ2-1; the D call may be TRBD1 or TRBD2 (6 bases each). This CDR3 comprises 16 residues. Germline V gene data show CDR1 as GTSNPN and CDR2 as SVGIG (reference sequence). The germline V and J ends were trimmed by 4 bases and 1 base, with 17 bases remaining between them. Written as DNA, the CDR3 is TGTGCCTGGATGTATAGTGGGGGGCTATCCTACAATGAGCAGTTCTTC. Translation: CAWMYSGGLSYNEQFF.

V gene TRBV28 combines with J gene TRBJ2-2; no firm D call. With 6 bases removed from V and 0 bases from J, the gap between germline ends came to 8 bases. CDR1 MDHEN and CDR2 SYDVKM come from the germline V gene. There are 14 residues in the CDR3. CDR3 DNA: TGTGCCAGCAGCCCCTGGGCGAACACCGGGGAGCTGTTTTTT. It is translated as CASSPWANTGELFF.

The rearrangement joins TRBV12-3 or TRBV12-4 to TRBJ1-5; D gene unclear. V was pared by 3 bases and J by 6 bases, with 3 bases between. The CDR3 runs 11 residues. The chain's CDR3 is CASSFGQPQHF. The CDR3 DNA is TGTGCCAGCAGTTTTGGTCAGCCCCAGCATTTT.

The chain uses TRBV5-4 and TRBJ2-2; D is ambiguous. The CDR3 length is 13 residues. Germline V lookup: CDR1 SGHNT, CDR2 YYREEE (reference sequence). The V end was cut by 2 bases, the J end by 7 bases, with 9 bases between. CDR3: CASSFWNFGELFF. The CDR3 DNA sequence: TGTGCCAGCAGCTTCTGGAATTTCGGGGAGCTGTTTTTT. The full variable domain, with the rest looked up from reference TRBV5-4 and TRBJ2-2, is ETGVTQSPTHLIKTRGQQVTLRCSSQSGHNTVSWYQQALGQGPQFIFQYYREEENGRGNFPPRFSGLQFPNYSSELNVNALELDDSALYLCASSFWNFGELFFGEGSRLTVL.

V and J are TRBV18 and TRBJ2-5; perhaps TRBD1 as D (5 bases). The germline V gene has CDR1 KGHSH and CDR2 LQKENI. V was trimmed by 2 bases and J by 5 bases, leaving 12 bases between them. The CDR3 extends over 14 amino acids. Here the CDR3 reads CASSPGIGAETQYF. The CDR3 DNA follows: TGTGCCAGCTCACCAGGAATAGGGGCGGAGACCCAGTACTTC.

The V gene is TRBV6-5, the J gene TRBJ1-6, with D possibly matching TRBD1 (5 bases). Germline V gene sequence: CDR1 MNHEY, CDR2 SVGAGI. V lost 6 bases and J lost 7, with 10 bases in between. The CDR3 is made up of 13 amino acids. CDR3 loop: CASSREGNSPLHF. The DNA of the CDR3 is TGTGCCAGCAGCAGGGAGGGAAATTCACCCCTCCACTTT.

The rearrangement links TRBV4-1 to TRBJ2-5; D is perhaps TRBD2 (5 bases). Trimming cost V 4 bases and J 5 bases, with 17 bases left between them. The CDR3 is made up of 15 amino acids. CDR1 MGHRA and CDR2 YSYEKL come from the germline V gene. The CDR3 reads CASSRATAPGETQYF. CDR3 in DNA: TGCGCCAGCAGCCGGGCCACGGCTCCGGGGGAGACCCAGTACTTC.

This rearrangement joins TRBV7-9 to TRBJ1-2, with D unclear. Trimming removed 3 bases from V and 0 bases from J, with 8 bases in between. Germline V CDR1 and CDR2: SEHNR, FQNEAQ (reference sequence). CDR3 length: 14 amino acids. CDR3 amino acids: CASSFPGTNYGYTF. The CDR3 DNA is TGTGCCAGCAGCTTTCCGGGAACTAACTATGGCTACACCTTC.

This chain links TRBV7-3 with TRBJ2-6; D may match TRBD1 or TRBD2 (5 bases each). Trimming took off 5 bases at V and 2 bases at J, with 13 bases between the two ends. The V gene's germline CDR1 is SGHTA and CDR2 FQGTGA. The CDR3 sequence is 16 residues long. In nucleotides, the CDR3 is TGTGCCAGCAGCGGGAGTGGGGACCCTGGGGCCAACGTCCTGACTTTC. Translated, it gives CASSGSGDPGANVLTF. The full variable domain, its missing parts supplied by reference TRBV7-3 and TRBJ2-6, is GAGVSQTPSNKVTEKGKYVELRCDPISGHTALYWYRQSLGQGPEFLIYFQGTGAADDSGLPNDRFFAVRPEGSVSTLKIQRTERGDSAVYLCASSGSGDPGANVLTFGAGSRLTVL.